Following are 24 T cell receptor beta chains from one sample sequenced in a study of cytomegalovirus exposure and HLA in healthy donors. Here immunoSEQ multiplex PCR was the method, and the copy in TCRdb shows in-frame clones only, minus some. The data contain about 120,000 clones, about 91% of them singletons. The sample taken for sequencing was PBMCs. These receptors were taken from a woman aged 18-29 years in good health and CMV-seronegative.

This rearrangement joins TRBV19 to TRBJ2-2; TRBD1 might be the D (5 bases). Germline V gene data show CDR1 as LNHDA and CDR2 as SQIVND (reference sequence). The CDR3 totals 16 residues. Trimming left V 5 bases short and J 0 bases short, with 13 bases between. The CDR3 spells CASSALSGPNTGELFF. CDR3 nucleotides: TGTGCCAGTAGTGCCCTATCAGGGCCGAACACCGGGGAGCTGTTTTTT.

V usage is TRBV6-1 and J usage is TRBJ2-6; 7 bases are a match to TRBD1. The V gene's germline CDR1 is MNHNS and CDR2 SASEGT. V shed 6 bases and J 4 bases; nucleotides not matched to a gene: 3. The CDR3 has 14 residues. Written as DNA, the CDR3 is TGTGCCAGCAGCGACAGGGCCGGGGCCAACGTCCTGACTTTC. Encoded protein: CASSDRAGANVLTF.

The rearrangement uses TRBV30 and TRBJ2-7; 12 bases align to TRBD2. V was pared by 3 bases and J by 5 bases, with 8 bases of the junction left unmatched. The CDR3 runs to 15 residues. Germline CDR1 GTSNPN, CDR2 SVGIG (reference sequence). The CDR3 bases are TGTGCCTGGAGACATCTAGCGGGAGGGCCCCACGAGCAGTACTTC. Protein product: CAWRHLAGGPHEQYF.

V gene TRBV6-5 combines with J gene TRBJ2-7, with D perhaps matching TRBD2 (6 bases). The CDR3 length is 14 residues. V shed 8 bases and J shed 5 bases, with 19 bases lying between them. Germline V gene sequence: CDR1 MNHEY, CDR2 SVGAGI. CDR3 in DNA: TGTGCCAGCGCCTCGTCGGGAGCTTATAACGAGCAGTACTTC. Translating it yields CASASSGAYNEQYF.

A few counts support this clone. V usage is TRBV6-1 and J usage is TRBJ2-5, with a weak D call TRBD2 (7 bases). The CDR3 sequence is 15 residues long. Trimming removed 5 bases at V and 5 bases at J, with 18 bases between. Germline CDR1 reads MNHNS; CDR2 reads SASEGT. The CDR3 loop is CASSPAFGGAETQYF. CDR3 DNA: TGTGCCAGCAGTCCCGCTTTTGGGGGGGCTGAGACCCAGTACTTC.

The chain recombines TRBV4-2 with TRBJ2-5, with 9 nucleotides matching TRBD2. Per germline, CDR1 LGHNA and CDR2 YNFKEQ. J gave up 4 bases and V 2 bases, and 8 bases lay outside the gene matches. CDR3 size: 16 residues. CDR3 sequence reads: CASSQRLAGSGETQYF. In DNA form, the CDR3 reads TGTGCCAGCAGCCAACGCCTAGCGGGATCGGGAGAGACCCAGTACTTC.

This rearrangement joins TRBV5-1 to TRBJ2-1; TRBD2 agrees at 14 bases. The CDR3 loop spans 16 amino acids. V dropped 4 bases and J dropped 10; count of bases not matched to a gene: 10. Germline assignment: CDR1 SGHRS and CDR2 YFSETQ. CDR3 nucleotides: TGCGCCAGCAGCGCCATGACTAGCGGGAGGGCGGGGGAGCAGTTCTTC. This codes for CASSAMTSGRAGEQFF.

This chain's CDR3 is CSVVKLAGGGNTGELFF. The DNA for the CDR3 is TGCAGCGTTGTCAAACTAGCGGGAGGGGGGAACACCGGGGAGCTGTTTTTT. This rearrangement joins TRBV29-1 to TRBJ2-2; 13 bases match TRBD2. After removal of 4 bases from V and 1 base from J, the junction contained 6 bases not matched to a gene. Looked up from germline, CDR1 is SQVTM and CDR2 is ANQGSEA. The CDR3 sequence is 17 residues long.

The CDR3 is CASSVTRNTEAFF. DNA of the CDR3: TGTGCCAGCAGCGTCACAAGGAACACTGAAGCTTTCTTT. This rearrangement joins TRBV6-1 to TRBJ1-1; D not resolved. Trimming shortened V by 6 bases and J by 1 base, and 9 bases separated the two germline ends. The CDR3 is 13 residues long. In germline, CDR1 is MNHNS, CDR2 SASEGT.

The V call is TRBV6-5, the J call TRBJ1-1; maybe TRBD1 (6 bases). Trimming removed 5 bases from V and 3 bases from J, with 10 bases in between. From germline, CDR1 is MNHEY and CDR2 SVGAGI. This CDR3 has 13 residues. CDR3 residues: CASSTTGYTEAFF. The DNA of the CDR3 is TGTGCCAGCAGTACAACAGGGTACACTGAAGCTTTCTTT.

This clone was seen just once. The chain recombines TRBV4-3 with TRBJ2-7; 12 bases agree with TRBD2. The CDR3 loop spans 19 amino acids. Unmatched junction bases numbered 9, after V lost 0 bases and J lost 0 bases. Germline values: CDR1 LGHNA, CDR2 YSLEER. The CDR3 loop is CASSQDLAGGSFTSYEQYF. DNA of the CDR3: TGCGCCAGCAGCCAAGACCTAGCGGGAGGGTCCTTCACCTCCTACGAGCAGTACTTC.

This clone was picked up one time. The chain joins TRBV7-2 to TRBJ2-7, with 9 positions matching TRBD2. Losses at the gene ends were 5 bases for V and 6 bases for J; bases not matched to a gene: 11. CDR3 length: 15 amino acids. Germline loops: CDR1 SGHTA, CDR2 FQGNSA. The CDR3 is CASSGSGGGQVEQYF. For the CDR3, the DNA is TGTGCCAGCAGCGGTAGCGGGGGCGGACAGGTCGAGCAGTACTTC.

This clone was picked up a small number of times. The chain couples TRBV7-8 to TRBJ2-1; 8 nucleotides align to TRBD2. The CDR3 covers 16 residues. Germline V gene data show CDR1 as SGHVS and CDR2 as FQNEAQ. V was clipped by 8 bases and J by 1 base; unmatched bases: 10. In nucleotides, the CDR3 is TGTGCCAGCTTGTCGGGGGGGCTTGGGTCCTACAATGAGCAGTTCTTC. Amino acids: CASLSGGLGSYNEQFF.

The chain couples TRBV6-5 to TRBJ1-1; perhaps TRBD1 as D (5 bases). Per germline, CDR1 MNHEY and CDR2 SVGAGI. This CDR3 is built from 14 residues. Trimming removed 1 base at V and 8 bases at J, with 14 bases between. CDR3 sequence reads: CASSYYTTAPEAFF. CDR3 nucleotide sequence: TGTGCCAGCAGTTACTATACGACAGCGCCCGAAGCTTTCTTT.

CDR3 sequence reads: CAWGVGYTEAFF. In DNA form, the CDR3 reads TGTGCCTGGGGCGTCGGGTACACTGAAGCTTTCTTT. The chain combines TRBV30 with TRBJ1-1; no reliable D call. The length of the CDR3 is 12 residues. Germline CDR1 reads GTSNPN; CDR2 reads SVGIG (reference sequence). V lost 5 bases, J lost 3 bases, and 10 bases lay in between.

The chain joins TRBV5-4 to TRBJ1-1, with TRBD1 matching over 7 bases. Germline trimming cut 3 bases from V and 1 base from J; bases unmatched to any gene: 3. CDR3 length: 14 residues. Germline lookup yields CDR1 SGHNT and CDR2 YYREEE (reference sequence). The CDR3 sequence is CASSYGTENTEAFF. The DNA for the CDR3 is TGTGCCAGCAGCTATGGGACAGAGAACACTGAAGCTTTCTTT.

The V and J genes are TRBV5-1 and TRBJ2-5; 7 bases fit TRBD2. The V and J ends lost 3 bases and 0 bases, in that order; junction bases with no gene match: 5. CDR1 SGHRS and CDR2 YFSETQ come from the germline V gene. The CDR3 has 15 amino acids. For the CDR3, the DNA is TGCGCCAGCAGCTCGGGACTACCTAACCAAGAGACCCAGTACTTC. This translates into CASSSGLPNQETQYF.

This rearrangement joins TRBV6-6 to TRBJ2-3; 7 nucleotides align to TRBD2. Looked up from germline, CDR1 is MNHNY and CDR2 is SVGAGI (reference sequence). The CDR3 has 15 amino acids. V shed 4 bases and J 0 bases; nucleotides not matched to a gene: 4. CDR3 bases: TGTGCCAGCAGTTTCGGGGGGTCGAGCACAGATACGCAGTATTTT. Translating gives CASSFGGSSTDTQYF.

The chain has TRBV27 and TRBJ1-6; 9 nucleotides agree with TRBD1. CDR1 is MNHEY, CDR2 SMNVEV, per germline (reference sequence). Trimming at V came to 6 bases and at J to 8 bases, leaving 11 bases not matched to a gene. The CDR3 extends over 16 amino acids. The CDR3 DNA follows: TGTGCCAGCAGACCTTTGGGCTGGACAGGGGATTCACCCCTCCACTTT. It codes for CASRPLGWTGDSPLHF.

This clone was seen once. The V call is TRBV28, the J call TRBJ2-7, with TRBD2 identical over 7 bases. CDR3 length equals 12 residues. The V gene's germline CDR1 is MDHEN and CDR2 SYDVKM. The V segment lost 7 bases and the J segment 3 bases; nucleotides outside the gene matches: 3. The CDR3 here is CASNWEGYEQYF. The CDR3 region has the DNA TGTGCCAGCAACTGGGAGGGCTACGAGCAGTACTTC.

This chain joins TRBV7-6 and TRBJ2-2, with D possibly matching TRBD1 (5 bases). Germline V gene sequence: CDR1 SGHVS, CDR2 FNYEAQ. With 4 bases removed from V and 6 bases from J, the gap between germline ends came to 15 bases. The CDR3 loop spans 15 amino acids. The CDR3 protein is CASSSPTDKAGELFF. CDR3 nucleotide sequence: TGTGCCAGCAGCTCCCCGACAGACAAGGCCGGGGAGCTGTTTTTT.

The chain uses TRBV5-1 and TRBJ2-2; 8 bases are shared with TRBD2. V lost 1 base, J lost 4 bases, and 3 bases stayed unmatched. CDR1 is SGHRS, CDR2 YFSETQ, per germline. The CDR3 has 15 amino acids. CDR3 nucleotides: TGCGCCAGCAGCTTGCGGGGGGGCCTCACCGGGGAGCTGTTTTTT. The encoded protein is CASSLRGGLTGELFF.

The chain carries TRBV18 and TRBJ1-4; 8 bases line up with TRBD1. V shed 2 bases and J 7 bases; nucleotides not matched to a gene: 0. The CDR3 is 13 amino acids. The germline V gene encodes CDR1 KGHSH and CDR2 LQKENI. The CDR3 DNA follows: TGTGCCAGCTCACCAGGACAGGGTGAAAAACTGTTTTTT. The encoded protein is CASSPGQGEKLFF.

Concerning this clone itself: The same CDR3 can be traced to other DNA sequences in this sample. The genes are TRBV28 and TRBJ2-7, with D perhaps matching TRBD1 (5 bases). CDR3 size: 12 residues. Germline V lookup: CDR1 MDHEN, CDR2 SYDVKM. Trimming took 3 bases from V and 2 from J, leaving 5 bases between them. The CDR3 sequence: CASSFRAYEQYF. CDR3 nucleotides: TGTGCCAGCAGTTTCAGGGCCTACGAGCAGTACTTC.